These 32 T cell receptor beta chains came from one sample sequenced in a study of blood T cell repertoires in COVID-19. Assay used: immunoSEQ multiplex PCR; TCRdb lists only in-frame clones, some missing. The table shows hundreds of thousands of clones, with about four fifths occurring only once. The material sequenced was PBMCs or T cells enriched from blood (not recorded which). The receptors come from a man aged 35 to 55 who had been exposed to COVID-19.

The CDR3 region has the DNA TGCGCCAGCAGCCCGACAGGGCCCGGGGAGCTGTTTTTT. The encoded protein is CASSPTGPGELFF. V gene TRBV5-1 combines with J gene TRBJ2-2; TRBD1 agrees at 7 bases. The CDR3 runs 13 residues. The ends lost 4 bases at V and 6 bases at J; junction bases unmatched: 3. Germline V gives CDR1 SGHRS, CDR2 YFSETQ.

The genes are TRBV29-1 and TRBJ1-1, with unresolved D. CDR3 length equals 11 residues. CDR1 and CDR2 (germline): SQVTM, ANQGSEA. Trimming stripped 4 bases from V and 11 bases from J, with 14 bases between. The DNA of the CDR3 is TGCAGCGTTGGGGGAGATGGAAGGGCTTTCTTT. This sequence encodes CSVGGDGRAFF. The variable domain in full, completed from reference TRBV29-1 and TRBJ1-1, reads SAVISQKPSRDICQRGTSLTIQCQVDSQVTMMFWYRQQPGQSLTLIATANQGSEATYESGFVIDKFPISRPNLTFSTLTVSNMSPEDSSIYLCSVGGDGRAFFGQGTRLTVV.

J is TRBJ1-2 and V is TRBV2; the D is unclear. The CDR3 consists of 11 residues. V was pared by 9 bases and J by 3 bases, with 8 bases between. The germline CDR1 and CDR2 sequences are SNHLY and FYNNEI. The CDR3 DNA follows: TGTGCCAGAGACACTCACTATGGCTACACCTTC. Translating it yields CARDTHYGYTF.

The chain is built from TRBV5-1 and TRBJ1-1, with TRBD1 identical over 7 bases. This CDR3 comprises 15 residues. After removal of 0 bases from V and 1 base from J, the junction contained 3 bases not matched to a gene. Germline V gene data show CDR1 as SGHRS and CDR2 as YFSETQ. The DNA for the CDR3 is TGCGCCAGCAGCTTGGAAGGGGGCCAGAACACTGAAGCTTTCTTT. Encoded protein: CASSLEGGQNTEAFF.

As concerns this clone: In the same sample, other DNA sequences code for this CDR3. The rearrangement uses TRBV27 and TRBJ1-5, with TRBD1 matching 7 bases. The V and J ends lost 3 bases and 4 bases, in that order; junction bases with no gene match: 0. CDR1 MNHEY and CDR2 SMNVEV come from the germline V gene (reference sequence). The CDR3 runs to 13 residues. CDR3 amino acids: CASSLTGNQPQHF. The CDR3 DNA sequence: TGTGCCAGCAGTTTGACAGGGAATCAGCCCCAGCATTTT.

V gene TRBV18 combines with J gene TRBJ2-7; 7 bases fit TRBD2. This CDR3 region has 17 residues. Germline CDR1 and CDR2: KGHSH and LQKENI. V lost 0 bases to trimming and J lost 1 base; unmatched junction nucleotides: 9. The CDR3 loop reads CASSPPGAGSKSYEQYF. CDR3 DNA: TGTGCCAGCTCACCACCGGGAGCGGGATCCAAATCCTACGAGCAGTACTTC.

The CDR3 coding sequence is TGTGCCAGCAGACGACCAGGGGTTGAAAAACTGTTTTTT. This translates into CASRRPGVEKLFF. The rearrangement joins TRBV25-1 to TRBJ1-4; a weak D match, TRBD1 (6 bases). Trimming removed 6 bases from V and 7 bases from J, with 12 bases in between. The CDR3 contains 13 residues. The germline V gene has CDR1 MGHDK and CDR2 SYGVNS.

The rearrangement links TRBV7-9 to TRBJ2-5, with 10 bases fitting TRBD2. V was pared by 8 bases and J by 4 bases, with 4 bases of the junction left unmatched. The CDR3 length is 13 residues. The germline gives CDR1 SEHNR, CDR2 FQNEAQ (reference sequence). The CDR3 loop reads CASALAGGETQYF. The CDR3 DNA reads TGTGCCAGCGCCTTAGCGGGAGGAGAGACCCAGTACTTC.

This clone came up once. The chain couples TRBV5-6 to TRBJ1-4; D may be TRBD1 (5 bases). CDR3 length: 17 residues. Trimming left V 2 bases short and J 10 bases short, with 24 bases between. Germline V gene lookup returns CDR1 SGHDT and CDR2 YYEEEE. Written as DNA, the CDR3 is TGTGCCAGCAGCTTCTCTGTAGGGGCCCTACCGGGTGGAAAACTGTTTTTT. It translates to CASSFSVGALPGGKLFF.

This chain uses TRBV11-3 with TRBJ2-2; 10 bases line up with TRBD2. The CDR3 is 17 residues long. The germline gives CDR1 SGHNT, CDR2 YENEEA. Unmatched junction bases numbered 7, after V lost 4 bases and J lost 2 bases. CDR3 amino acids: CASSSTASGSNTGELFF. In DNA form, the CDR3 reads TGTGCCAGCAGCTCAACCGCTAGCGGGAGTAACACCGGGGAGCTGTTTTTT.

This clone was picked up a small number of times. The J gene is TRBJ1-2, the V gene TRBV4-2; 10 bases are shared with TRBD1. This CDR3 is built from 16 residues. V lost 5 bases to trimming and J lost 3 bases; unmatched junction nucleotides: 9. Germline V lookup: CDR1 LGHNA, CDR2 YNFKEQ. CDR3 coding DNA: TGTGCCAGCAGCTTCACGGGACAGGGGTCTGACTATGGCTACACCTTC. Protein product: CASSFTGQGSDYGYTF.

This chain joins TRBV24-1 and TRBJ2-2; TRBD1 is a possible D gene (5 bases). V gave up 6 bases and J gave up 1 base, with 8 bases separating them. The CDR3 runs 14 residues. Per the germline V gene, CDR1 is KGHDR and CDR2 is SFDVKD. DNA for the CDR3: TGTGCCACCAGTCAAACAGGGAACACCGGGGAGCTGTTTTTT. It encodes CATSQTGNTGELFF.

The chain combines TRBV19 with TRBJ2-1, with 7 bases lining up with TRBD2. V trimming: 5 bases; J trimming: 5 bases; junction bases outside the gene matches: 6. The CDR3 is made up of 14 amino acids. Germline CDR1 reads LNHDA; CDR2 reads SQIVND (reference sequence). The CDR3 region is CASSRAGDHNEQFF. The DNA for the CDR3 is TGTGCCAGTAGTCGGGCGGGGGACCACAATGAGCAGTTCTTC.

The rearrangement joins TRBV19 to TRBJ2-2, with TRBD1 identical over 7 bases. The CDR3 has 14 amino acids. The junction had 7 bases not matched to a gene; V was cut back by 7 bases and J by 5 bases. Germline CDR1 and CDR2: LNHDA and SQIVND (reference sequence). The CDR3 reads CASTPTGKTGELFF. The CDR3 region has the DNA TGTGCCAGTACTCCGACAGGGAAAACCGGGGAGCTGTTTTTT. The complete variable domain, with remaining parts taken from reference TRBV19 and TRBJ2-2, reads DGGITQSPKYLFRKEGQNVTLSCEQNLNHDAMYWYRQDPGQGLRLIYYSQIVNDFQKGDIAEGYSVSREKKESFPLTVTSAQKNPTAFYLCASTPTGKTGELFFGEGSRLTVL.

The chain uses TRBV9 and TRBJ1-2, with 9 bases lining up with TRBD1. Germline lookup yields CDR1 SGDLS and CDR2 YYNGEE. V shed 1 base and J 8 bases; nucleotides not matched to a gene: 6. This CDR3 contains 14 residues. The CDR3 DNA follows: TGTGCCAGCAGCGTACCAGGGACAGGGAGCGGCTACACCTTC. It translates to CASSVPGTGSGYTF.

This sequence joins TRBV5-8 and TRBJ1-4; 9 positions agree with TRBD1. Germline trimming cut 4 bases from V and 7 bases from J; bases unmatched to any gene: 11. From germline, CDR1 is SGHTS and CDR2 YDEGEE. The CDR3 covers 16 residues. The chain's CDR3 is CASSVYRGRMSEKLFF. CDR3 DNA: TGTGCCAGCAGCGTTTACAGGGGGCGTATGAGTGAAAAACTGTTTTTT.

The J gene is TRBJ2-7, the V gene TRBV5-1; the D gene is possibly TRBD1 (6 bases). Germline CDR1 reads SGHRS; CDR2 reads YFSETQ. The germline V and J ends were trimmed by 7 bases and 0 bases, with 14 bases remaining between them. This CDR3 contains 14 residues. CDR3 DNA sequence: TGCGCCAGCGTCCGGGACACGAGCTCCTACGAGCAGTACTTC. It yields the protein CASVRDTSSYEQYF.

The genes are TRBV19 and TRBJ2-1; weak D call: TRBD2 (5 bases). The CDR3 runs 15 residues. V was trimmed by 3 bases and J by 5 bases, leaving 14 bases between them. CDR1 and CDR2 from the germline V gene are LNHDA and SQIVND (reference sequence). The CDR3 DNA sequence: TGTGCCAGTAGTATCGAGTCGGGATATGACAATGAGCAGTTCTTC. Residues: CASSIESGYDNEQFF.

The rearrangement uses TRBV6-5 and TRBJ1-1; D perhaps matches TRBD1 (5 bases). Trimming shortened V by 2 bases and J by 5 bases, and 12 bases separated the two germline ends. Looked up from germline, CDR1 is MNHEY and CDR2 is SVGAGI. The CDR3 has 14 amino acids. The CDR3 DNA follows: TGTGCCAGCAGTTACACGCAGGGTATGACTGAAGCTTTCTTT. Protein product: CASSYTQGMTEAFF.

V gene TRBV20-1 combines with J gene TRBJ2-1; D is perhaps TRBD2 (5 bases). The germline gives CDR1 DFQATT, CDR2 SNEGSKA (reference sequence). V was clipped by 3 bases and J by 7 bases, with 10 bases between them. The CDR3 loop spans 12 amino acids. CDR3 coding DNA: TGCAGTGCTAGTGTGTCGGGGAATGAGCAGTTCTTC. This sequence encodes CSASVSGNEQFF.

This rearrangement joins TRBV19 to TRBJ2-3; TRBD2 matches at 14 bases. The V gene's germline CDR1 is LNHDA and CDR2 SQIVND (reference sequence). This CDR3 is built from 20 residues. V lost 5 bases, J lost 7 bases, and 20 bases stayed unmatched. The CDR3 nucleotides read TGTGCCAGTAGTCTCGACGGGACGGCCGGGACTAGCGGGAGTTCCCATACGCAGTATTTT. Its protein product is CASSLDGTAGTSGSSHTQYF. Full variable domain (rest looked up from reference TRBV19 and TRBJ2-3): DGGITQSPKYLFRKEGQNVTLSCEQNLNHDAMYWYRQDPGQGLRLIYYSQIVNDFQKGDIAEGYSVSREKKESFPLTVTSAQKNPTAFYLCASSLDGTAGTSGSSHTQYFGPGTRLTVL.

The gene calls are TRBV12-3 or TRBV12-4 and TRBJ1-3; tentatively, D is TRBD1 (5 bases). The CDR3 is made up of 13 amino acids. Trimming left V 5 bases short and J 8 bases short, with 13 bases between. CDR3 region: CASSLQAEDTIYF. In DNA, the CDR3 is TGTGCCAGCAGTCTACAGGCAGAAGACACCATATATTTT.

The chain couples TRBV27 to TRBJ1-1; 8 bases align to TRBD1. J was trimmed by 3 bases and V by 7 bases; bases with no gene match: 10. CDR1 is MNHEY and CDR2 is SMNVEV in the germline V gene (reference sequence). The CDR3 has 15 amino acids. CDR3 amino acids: CASTDSGQGYTEAFF. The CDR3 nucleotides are TGTGCCAGCACCGACTCAGGACAGGGTTACACTGAAGCTTTCTTT.

CDR3 region: CASSLQGTKYEQYF. DNA for the CDR3: TGTGCCAGCAGCTTACAGGGAACGAAGTACGAGCAGTACTTC. The chain employs TRBV5-8 and TRBJ2-7; perhaps TRBD1 as D (6 bases). There are 14 residues in the CDR3. Trimming removed 2 bases at V and 4 bases at J, with 13 bases between. Germline V CDR1 and CDR2: SGHTS, YDEGEE.

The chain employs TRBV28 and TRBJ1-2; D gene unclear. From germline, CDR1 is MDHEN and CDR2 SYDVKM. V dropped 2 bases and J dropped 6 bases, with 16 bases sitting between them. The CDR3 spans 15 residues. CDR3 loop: CASSLLSGKQHGYTF. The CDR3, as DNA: TGTGCCAGCAGTTTACTTTCGGGGAAGCAACATGGCTACACCTTC.

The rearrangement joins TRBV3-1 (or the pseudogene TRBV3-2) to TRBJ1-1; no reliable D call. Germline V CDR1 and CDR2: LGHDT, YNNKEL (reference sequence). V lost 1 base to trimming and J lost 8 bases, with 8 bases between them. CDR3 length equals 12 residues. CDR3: CASSQGGREAFF. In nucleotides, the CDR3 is TGTGCCAGCAGCCAAGGAGGTAGGGAAGCTTTCTTT.

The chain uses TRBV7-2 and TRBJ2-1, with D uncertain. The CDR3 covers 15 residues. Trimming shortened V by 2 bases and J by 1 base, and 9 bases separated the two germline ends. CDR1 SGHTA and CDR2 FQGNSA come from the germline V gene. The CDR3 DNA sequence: TGTGCCAGCAGCTTATTCGGGTTTTCCTACAATGAGCAGTTCTTC. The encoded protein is CASSLFGFSYNEQFF.

Here the CDR3 reads CASSKRSDRGTEAFF. The CDR3 nucleotides read TGTGCCAGCAGCAAAAGATCCGACAGGGGCACTGAAGCTTTCTTT. This chain joins TRBV9 and TRBJ1-1, with 8 bases aligning to TRBD1. This CDR3 contains 15 residues. V lost 4 bases and J lost 4; bases outside the gene matches: 9. In germline, CDR1 is SGDLS, CDR2 YYNGEE.

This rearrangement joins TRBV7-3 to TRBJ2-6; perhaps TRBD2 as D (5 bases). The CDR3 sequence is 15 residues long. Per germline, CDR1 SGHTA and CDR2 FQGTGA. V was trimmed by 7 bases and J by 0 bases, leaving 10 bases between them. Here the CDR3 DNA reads TGTGCCAGCAAACGAGGGCCCTCTGGGGCCAACGTCCTGACTTTC. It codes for CASKRGPSGANVLTF.

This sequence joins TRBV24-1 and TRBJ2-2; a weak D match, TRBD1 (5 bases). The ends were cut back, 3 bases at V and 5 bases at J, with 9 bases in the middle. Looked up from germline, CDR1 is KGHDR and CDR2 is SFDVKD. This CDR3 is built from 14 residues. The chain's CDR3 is CATSDTGYTGELFF. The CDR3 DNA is TGTGCCACCAGTGATACAGGTTATACCGGGGAGCTGTTTTTT.

The CDR3 sequence: CASSPPTSGMFEELFF. Written as DNA, the CDR3 is TGTGCCAGCTCACCACCGACGAGCGGGATGTTCGAGGAGCTGTTTTTT. The rearrangement joins TRBV18 to TRBJ2-2; 7 positions agree with TRBD2. CDR1 and CDR2 from the germline V gene are KGHSH and LQKENI. The CDR3 length is 16 residues. The J segment lost 10 bases and the V segment lost 0 bases, leaving 11 bases of the junction unmatched.

The CDR3 loop is CASSQFTTGITDTQYF. In DNA, the CDR3 is TGTGCCAGCAGCCAATTCACCACAGGTATCACAGATACGCAGTATTTT. The chain is built from TRBV16 and TRBJ2-3; possible D gene TRBD1, 5 bases. The CDR3 is 16 residues long. Trimming pared 1 base from V and 2 bases from J, leaving 13 bases between. Germline CDR1 and CDR2: KGHSY and FQNENV. Supplemented by reference TRBV16 and TRBJ2-3, the full variable domain reads GEEVAQTPKHLVRGEGQKAKLYCAPIKGHSYVFWYQQVLKNEFKFLISFQNENVFDETGMPKERFSAKCLPNSPCSLEIQATKLEDSAVYFCASSQFTTGITDTQYFGPGTRLTVL.